A selection of T cell receptor beta chains follows, all from one sample in a study of control samples from healthy donors and cancer patients. Produced via immunoSEQ multiplex PCR; TCRdb's table is partial and in-frame only. The sample includes 150,000 to 200,000 clones, about 90% of them seen just once. The sequenced sample was blood. The receptors stem from a young man in good health. CDR3s include the opening cysteine and the closing phenylalanine or tryptophan. Fields, in order: CDR3 length, D gene, V gene, J gene, clone size, CDR3 DNA, CDR3 protein. D genes are given only for firm matches. Part of the rows lack a size; the others show once, few, many or a class for expanded clones.

>16|TRBD1|TRBV28|TRBJ2-2|-
TGTGCCAGCAGCTCACATGGGACAGGGAGGGCCGGGGAGCTGTTTTTT
CASSSHGTGRAGELFF
>15|TRBD2|TRBV6-6|TRBJ2-7|once
TGTGCCAGCAGCCTAGCGGGACCTAGCTCCTACGAGCAGTACTTC
CASSLAGPSSYEQYF
>16|-|TRBV18|TRBJ1-3|-
TGTGCCAGCTCACCGGAGGTCGGGGCGACTGGAAACACCATATATTTT
CASSPEVGATGNTIYF
>16|-|TRBV7-8|TRBJ1-2|few
TGTGCCAGCAGCCTCTTAGCGGACGCCAGCTTTTATGGCTACACCTTC
CASSLLADASFYGYTF
>13|-|TRBV6-2/TRBV6-3|TRBJ2-1|-
TGTGCCAGCAGTTACGGGGCGGACAATGAGCAGTTCTTC
CASSYGADNEQFF
>14|-|TRBV7-9|TRBJ2-7|-
TGTGCCAGCAGCTTAGGACTACCCCTCTACGAGCAGTACTTC
CASSLGLPLYEQYF
>15|-|TRBV2|TRBJ2-3|-
TGTGCCAGCAGATTAGCGGCCTATGGGACAGATACGCAGTATTTT
CASRLAAYGTDTQYF
>15|TRBD1|TRBV27|TRBJ2-7|once
TGTGCCAGCAGTAACGCCGGGACAGGGGGCGGCAAGCAGTACTTC
CASSNAGTGGGKQYF
>14|TRBD1|TRBV7-9|TRBJ1-6|few
TGTGCCAGCAGCTTAAGACAGGGAAACTCACCCCTCCACTTT
CASSLRQGNSPLHF
>17|TRBD2|TRBV27|TRBJ2-2|-
TGTGCCAGCAGTCCGAGACTAGCGGGATCGAACACCGGGGAGCTGTTTTTT
CASSPRLAGSNTGELFF
>16|TRBD2|TRBV5-4|TRBJ2-5|-
TGTGCCAGCAGTTATCTTAATAGCGGGGGGGGAGAGACCCAGTACTTC
CASSYLNSGGGETQYF
>16|-|TRBV10-3|TRBJ1-4|-
TGTGCCATCAGTCCGGGGTCAGGGCGTTCTGGTGAAAAACTGTTTTTT
CAISPGSGRSGEKLFF
>13|-|TRBV11-2|TRBJ1-1|-
TGTGCCAGCAGCTTAGCTCATGTAGCTGAAGCTTTCTTT
CASSLAHVAEAFF
>16|-|TRBV25-1|TRBJ2-6|-
TGTGCCAGCAGTGAAGGTCCGTTGTCTGGGGCCAACGTCCTGACTTTC
CASSEGPLSGANVLTF
>15|-|TRBV18|TRBJ2-3|-
TGTGCCAGCTCACCACTCTCCAGAAGCACAGATACGCAGTATTTT
CASSPLSRSTDTQYF
>14|TRBD1|TRBV19|TRBJ2-7|-
TGTGCCAGTAGCAACAACAGGGGTTCCTACGAGCAGTACTTC
CASSNNRGSYEQYF
>15|-|TRBV7-9|TRBJ1-5|-
TGTGCCAGCAGCTTAGCGCCAGGGGACTATCAGCCCCAGCATTTT
CASSLAPGDYQPQHF
>15|TRBD2|TRBV11-3|TRBJ2-5|-
TGTGCCAGCAGCTTACAAGCGGGAGGGTGGGAGACCCAGTACTTC
CASSLQAGGWETQYF